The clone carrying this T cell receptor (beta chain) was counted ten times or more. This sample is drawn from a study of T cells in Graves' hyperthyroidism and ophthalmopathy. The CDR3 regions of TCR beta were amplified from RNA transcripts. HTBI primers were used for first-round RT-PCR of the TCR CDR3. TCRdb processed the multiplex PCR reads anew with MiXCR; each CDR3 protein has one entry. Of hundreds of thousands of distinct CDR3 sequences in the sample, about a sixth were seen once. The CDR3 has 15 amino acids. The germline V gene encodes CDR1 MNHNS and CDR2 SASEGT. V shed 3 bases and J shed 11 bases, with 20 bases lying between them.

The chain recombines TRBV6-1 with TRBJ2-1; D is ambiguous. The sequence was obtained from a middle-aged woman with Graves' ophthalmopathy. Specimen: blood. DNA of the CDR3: TGTGCCAGCAGTGACTCTCCGGCCGAGGCCTCGCAGCAGTTCTTC. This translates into CASSDSPAEASQQFF.